The rows below give T cell receptor beta chains drawn from one sample of a study of identical twins. TCRdb re-called the 5' RACE reads with MiXCR, one entry per CDR3 protein. The sample yields about 1.7 million distinct CDR3 sequences, roughly 35% seen once. The specimen sequenced was cord blood. The receptor source for this set is a newborn girl in good health. The CDR3 runs from the conserved cysteine through the conserved F or W. The D gene is left open where the match is weak.

D gene: -
V gene: TRBV7-7
CDR3 protein: CASSLDNGAETQYF

D gene: -
V gene: TRBV5-6
CDR3 protein: CASTAHAEAFF

D gene: -
V gene: TRBV29-1
CDR3 protein: CSVGRASYEQYF

D gene: -
V gene: TRBV6-6
CDR3 protein: CASSYARGAATNEKLFF

D gene: -
V gene: TRBV20-1
CDR3 protein: CSAGGSYLSTGELFF

D gene: -
V gene: TRBV20-1
CDR3 protein: CSWSTGYGYTF

D gene: -
V gene: TRBV7-9
CDR3 protein: CASSPDITEAFF

D gene: TRBD2
V gene: TRBV5-6
CDR3 protein: CASRREYTDTQYF

D gene: TRBD1
V gene: TRBV6-5
CDR3 protein: CASSYRTGYEQYF

D gene: -
V gene: TRBV10-3
CDR3 protein: CAISESAPGGLWETQYF

D gene: -
V gene: TRBV24-1
CDR3 protein: CATSDPGTGYGYTF

D gene: -
V gene: TRBV7-9
CDR3 protein: CASSLSAGPSYNEQFF

D gene: -
V gene: TRBV27
CDR3 protein: CASSLISGANVLTF

D gene: -
V gene: TRBV7-9
CDR3 protein: CASSLVVRETQYF

D gene: -
V gene: TRBV27
CDR3 protein: CASSLSGRVLGDYTF

D gene: -
V gene: TRBV29-1
CDR3 protein: CSVAGGRLQETQYF

D gene: -
V gene: TRBV7-2
CDR3 protein: CASSAGHWGNTEAFF

D gene: -
V gene: TRBV6-5
CDR3 protein: CASRPGQGSGYGYTF

D gene: -
V gene: TRBV5-1
CDR3 protein: CASSLGRGTEAFF

D gene: TRBD1
V gene: TRBV29-1
CDR3 protein: CSVGAGGATEAFF

D gene: TRBD2
V gene: TRBV20-1
CDR3 protein: CSARGLAGGRYNNEQFF

D gene: -
V gene: TRBV24-1
CDR3 protein: CATSDLYTDTQYF

D gene: TRBD1
V gene: TRBV2
CDR3 protein: CASRSSVGGGQNIQYF

D gene: TRBD2
V gene: TRBV5-1
CDR3 protein: CASSLTSGKREQFF

D gene: -
V gene: TRBV4-2
CDR3 protein: CASSQGHRDFETQYF

D gene: TRBD2
V gene: TRBV20-1
CDR3 protein: CSATPSHEAGRPTDTQYF

D gene: -
V gene: TRBV9
CDR3 protein: CASTPWRGAPFYEQYF

D gene: -
V gene: TRBV6-1
CDR3 protein: CASSESLLGNQPQHF

D gene: TRBD1
V gene: TRBV28
CDR3 protein: CASSFQDRTYEQYF

D gene: TRBD1
V gene: TRBV13
CDR3 protein: CASSVRTGPNEKLFF

D gene: TRBD2
V gene: TRBV27
CDR3 protein: CASTQGRGGNEQFF

D gene: TRBD2
V gene: TRBV25-1
CDR3 protein: CASSASSGIGGELFF

D gene: -
V gene: TRBV7-2
CDR3 protein: CASSLNSYTPQETQYF

D gene: TRBD1
V gene: TRBV7-2
CDR3 protein: CASSLAGTGGSYEQFF

D gene: TRBD2
V gene: TRBV11-2
CDR3 protein: CASSKTSGGADTQYF

D gene: -
V gene: TRBV12-3/TRBV12-4
CDR3 protein: CASSLSRNRGREQYF

D gene: -
V gene: TRBV5-1
CDR3 protein: CASSFRRTATEAFF

D gene: -
V gene: TRBV20-1
CDR3 protein: CSARDRPGYNSPLHF

D gene: TRBD1
V gene: TRBV5-1
CDR3 protein: CASSLATGAGQPQHF

D gene: -
V gene: TRBV20-1
CDR3 protein: CSARYGLINEKLFF

D gene: -
V gene: TRBV19
CDR3 protein: CASSIEPGDEAFF

D gene: -
V gene: TRBV20-1
CDR3 protein: CSARDLRQGLGYTF

D gene: TRBD2
V gene: TRBV20-1
CDR3 protein: CSASGSSGGIYEQYF

D gene: TRBD1
V gene: TRBV11-2
CDR3 protein: CASRPVTGAGYEQYF

D gene: -
V gene: TRBV7-9
CDR3 protein: CATISDTIYF

D gene: TRBD1
V gene: TRBV27
CDR3 protein: CASSLSPDRVNGYTF

D gene: TRBD2
V gene: TRBV7-7
CDR3 protein: CASSSTSGIQETQYF

D gene: -
V gene: TRBV20-1
CDR3 protein: CSAKTQTVYGYTF

D gene: -
V gene: TRBV20-1
CDR3 protein: CSAREAAASSYNEQYF